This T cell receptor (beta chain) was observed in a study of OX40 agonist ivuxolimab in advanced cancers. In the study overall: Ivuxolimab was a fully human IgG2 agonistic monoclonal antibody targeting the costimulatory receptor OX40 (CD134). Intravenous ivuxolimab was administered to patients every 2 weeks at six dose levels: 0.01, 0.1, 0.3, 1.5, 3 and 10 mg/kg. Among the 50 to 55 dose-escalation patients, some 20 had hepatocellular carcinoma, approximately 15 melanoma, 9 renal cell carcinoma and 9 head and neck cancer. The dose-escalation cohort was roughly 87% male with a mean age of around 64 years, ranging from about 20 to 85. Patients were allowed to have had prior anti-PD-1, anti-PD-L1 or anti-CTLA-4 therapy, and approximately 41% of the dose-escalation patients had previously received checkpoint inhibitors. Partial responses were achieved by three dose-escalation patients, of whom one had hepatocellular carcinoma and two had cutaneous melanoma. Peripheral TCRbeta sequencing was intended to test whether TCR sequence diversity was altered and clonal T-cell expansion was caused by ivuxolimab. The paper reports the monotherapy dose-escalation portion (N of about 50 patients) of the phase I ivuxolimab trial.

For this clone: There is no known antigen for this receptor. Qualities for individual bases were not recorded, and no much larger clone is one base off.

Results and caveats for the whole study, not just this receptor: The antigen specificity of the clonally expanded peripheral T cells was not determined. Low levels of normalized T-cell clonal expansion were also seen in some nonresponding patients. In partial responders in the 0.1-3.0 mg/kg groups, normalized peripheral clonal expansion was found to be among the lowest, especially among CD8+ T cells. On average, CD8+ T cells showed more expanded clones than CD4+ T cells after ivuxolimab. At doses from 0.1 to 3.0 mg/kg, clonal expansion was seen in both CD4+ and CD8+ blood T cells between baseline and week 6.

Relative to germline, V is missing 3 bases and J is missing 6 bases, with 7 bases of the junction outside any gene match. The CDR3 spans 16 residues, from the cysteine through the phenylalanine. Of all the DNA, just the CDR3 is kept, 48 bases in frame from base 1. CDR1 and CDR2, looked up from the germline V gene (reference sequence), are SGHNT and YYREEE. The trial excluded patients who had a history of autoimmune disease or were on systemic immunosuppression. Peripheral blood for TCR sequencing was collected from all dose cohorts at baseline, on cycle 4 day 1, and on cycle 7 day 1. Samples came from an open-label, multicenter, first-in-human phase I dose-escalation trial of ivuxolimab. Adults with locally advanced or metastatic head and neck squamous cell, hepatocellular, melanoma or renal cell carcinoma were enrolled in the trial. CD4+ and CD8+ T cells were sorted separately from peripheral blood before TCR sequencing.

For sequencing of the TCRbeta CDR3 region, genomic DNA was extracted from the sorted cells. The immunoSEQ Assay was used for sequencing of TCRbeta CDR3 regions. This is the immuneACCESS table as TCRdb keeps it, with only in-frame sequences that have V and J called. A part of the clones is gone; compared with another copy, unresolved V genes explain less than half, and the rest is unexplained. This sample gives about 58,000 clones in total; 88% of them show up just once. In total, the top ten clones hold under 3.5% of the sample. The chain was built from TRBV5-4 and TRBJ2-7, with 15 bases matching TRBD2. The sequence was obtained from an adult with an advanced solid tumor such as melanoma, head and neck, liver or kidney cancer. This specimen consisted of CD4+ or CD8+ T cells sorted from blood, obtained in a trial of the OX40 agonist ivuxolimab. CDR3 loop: CASSWGLAGGAGEQYF. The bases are TGTGCCAGCAGCTGGGGACTAGCGGGAGGAGCTGGCGAGCAGTACTTC.